This TCR beta chain appears in the sequencing data of a study of T cells in Graves' hyperthyroidism and ophthalmopathy (dated by TCRdb to between 2018 and 2021). For the study in its entirety: Peripheral blood samples were taken at the time of initial diagnosis, prior to any treatment. An independent validation cohort of about 19 hyperthyroidism patients and about 15 patients who later progressed to ophthalmopathy tested prospective prediction of ophthalmopathy. According to the paper, TCR Vbeta CDR3 sequencing was carried out on about 140 peripheral blood samples, which came from approximately 41 ophthalmopathy, some 73 hyperthyroidism and approximately 17 progressor patients. In addition, the study compared T-cell repertoires in thyroid tissue and in blood from roughly 6 Graves' hyperthyroidism patients. TCR V-J signatures able to tell the groups apart were searched for in a discovery cohort of some 97 patients, of whom approximately 40 had Graves' ophthalmopathy and around 56 had stable Graves' hyperthyroidism. The 75 to 100 discovery patients were randomly split 7:3 into training and test sets. After sampling, hyperthyroidism patients received methimazole starting at 30 mg daily, and ophthalmopathy patients received high-dose intravenous methylprednisolone. The investigation overall reported the following: A model built on a 13 V-J signature distinguished ophthalmopathy from stable hyperthyroidism, reaching roughly 88% sensitivity and around 81% specificity in cross-validation and 80%/75% in testing. In validation, the model predicted progression to ophthalmopathy a median of 6.5 months before onset, with about 70% sensitivity and just under 75% specificity. Sample size was not statistically predetermined, and investigators were not blinded to group allocation. Most expanded thyroid clonotypes (frequency above 0.001) were also detected in blood, suggesting blood repertoires may reflect thyroid immune responses.

Cut back by 2 bases and 8 bases, the V and J ends lie 7 bases apart. The CDR3 goes from the cysteine to the phenylalanine over 12 residues. CDR3 DNA is the only sequence kept; it has 36 bases, read in frame from the first base. The germline V gene (reference sequence) sets CDR1 to LGHDT and CDR2 to YNNKEL. About this clonotype itself: Its antigen remains undetermined. Base-call qualities are not available, and no considerably larger clone is one nucleotide away.

The TCR beta CDR3 regions were amplified from RNA transcripts. The first round of RT-PCR for the TCR CDR3 was performed with the HTBI primer set and the Qiagen OneStep RT-PCR kit. Libraries were constructed in a second round of multiplex PCR, after which size selection and purification were performed. Sequencing of the libraries was done on an Illumina HiSeq2000 using paired-end 100 bp reads. As for the authors' bioinformatics: SOAPnuke was used to process the raw data, with reads discarded if the reads contained adapters or uncalled bases, had a mean Phred below 15, or lacked an exact constant-primer or identifier match. High-quality paired reads were merged with COPE v1.2.5, and unique nucleotide sequences were defined as clonotypes. MiTCR v1.1 was used to align the clonotypes against IMGT TRBV, TRBD and TRBJ reference segments. The analysis was restricted to V-J combinations with a frequency above 0.0001, which together covered 99% to 99.2% of the repertoires. A TCS score was defined as the ratio between F50 (clonal expansion) and ExV (chaos), using BLOSUM62-based TCRdist between CDR3 peptides within each V-J. Welch's t-statistics and random forest reduced fewer than 600 V-J features to 13, which were used in a naive Bayes classifier (R e1071). The public reads were reanalyzed by TCRdb: fastp trimming at Q25, MiXCR alignment, in-frame beta chains only. Every distinct CDR3 protein forms one entry, paired with its most common genes and DNA. TCRdb's processing, not the authors' own work, is the source of the V and J calls. Counted in this sample were fewer than 350,000 distinct CDR3 sequences; about 13% of them appeared once. The ten largest clones represent under 8% of the sample.

Stable Graves' hyperthyroidism was defined as the absence of progression to ophthalmopathy over 18 months of follow-up. Hyperthyroidism patients were newly diagnosed, with disease duration under 2 months, and aged 18 to 65 years. Any patient with an uncontrolled infection, another autoimmune disease, pregnancy or lactation was excluded. Clinical symptoms, serum thyroxine and TRAb, thyroid ultrasound, and orbital computed tomography formed the basis for the diagnoses. PBMCs were isolated from 10 ml of fresh peripheral blood by Ficoll-Paque density gradient centrifugation. Total RNA was extracted with Trizol reagent, and quality was checked on an Agilent 2100 Bioanalyzer.

This TCR came from a woman in her thirties or forties with Graves' hyperthyroidism. The V gene is TRBV3-1 and the J gene is TRBJ2-1; the D gene assignment is ambiguous. The sequencing sample was made of blood. This receptor has the CDR3 CASSQWIHEQFF. The DNA sequence is as follows: TGTGCCAGCAGCCAATGGATCCATGAGCAGTTCTTC.